These 18 T cell receptor beta chains share one sample of origin, sequenced in a study of circulating and synovial CD4+ cells in juvenile arthritis. Libraries were prepared by immunoSEQ multiplex PCR; TCRdb keeps only in-frame clonotypes and omits some of them. The sample has approximately 36,000 clones; roughly 94% are singletons. The material sequenced was CD4+ T cells from blood. The receptors shown here come from a human donor with juvenile idiopathic arthritis.

The V gene is TRBV19, the J gene TRBJ2-4; TRBD2 matches at 7 bases. The CDR3 runs 12 residues. The J segment lost 7 bases and the V segment lost 9 bases, leaving 6 bases of the junction unmatched. CDR1 is LNHDA and CDR2 is SQIVND in the germline V gene (reference sequence). CDR3 loop: CASAWRGNIQYF. The CDR3 coding sequence is TGTGCCAGCGCCTGGCGGGGGAACATTCAGTACTTC.

V and J are TRBV2 and TRBJ2-3, with a weak D call TRBD1 (6 bases). The V and J ends lost 6 bases and 2 bases respectively, with 12 bases between them. The germline V gene has CDR1 SNHLY and CDR2 FYNNEI. This CDR3 region has 14 residues. This CDR3 reads CASSEDSHTDTQYF. DNA of the CDR3: TGTGCCAGCAGCGAGGACAGTCACACAGATACGCAGTATTTT.

The CDR3 loop reads CASSKTGDSPEAFF. CDR3 in DNA: TGTGCCAGCAGTAAGACAGGGGATAGCCCTGAAGCTTTCTTT. J is TRBJ1-1 and V is TRBV2; 8 nucleotides line up with TRBD1. CDR3 size: 14 residues. Germline assignment: CDR1 SNHLY and CDR2 FYNNEI. The trim removed 5 bases at V and 6 bases at J, leaving 8 bases unmatched.

Concerning this clone: This sample also contains other DNA sequences that code for the same CDR3. The V gene is TRBV4-3, the J gene TRBJ1-6, with TRBD1 identical over 8 bases. J was trimmed by 3 bases and V by 0 bases; bases with no gene match: 7. The CDR3 consists of 18 residues. Germline assignment: CDR1 LGHNA and CDR2 YSLEER. CDR3 region: CASSQEGGGQVYNSPLHF. The DNA for the CDR3 is TGCGCCAGCAGCCAAGAAGGGGGGGGACAGGTCTATAATTCACCCCTCCACTTT.

The V and J genes are TRBV6-5 and TRBJ2-5; D call uncertain. CDR1 is MNHEY and CDR2 is SVGAGI in the germline V gene. The CDR3 sequence is 13 residues long. Trimming took 5 bases from V and 2 from J, leaving 9 bases between them. The CDR3 nucleotides are TGTGCCAGCAGTCCCCGTCGGCAAGAGACCCAGTACTTC. Amino acid sequence: CASSPRRQETQYF.

The V call is TRBV7-2, the J call TRBJ2-7; D remains unclear. The V gene lost 6 bases and the J gene lost 2 bases, with 26 bases spanning the gap. This CDR3 has 18 amino acids. CDR1 and CDR2 from the germline V gene are SGHTA and FQGNSA. The CDR3 region is CASSPRRRLLSEAYEQYF. In DNA form, the CDR3 reads TGTGCCAGCAGTCCTAGGCGGCGTCTGCTGAGTGAGGCCTACGAGCAGTACTTC. The full variable domain, rest sourced from reference TRBV7-2 and TRBJ2-7, is GAGVSQSPSNKVTEKGKDVELRCDPISGHTALYWYRQSLGQGLEFLIYFQGNSAPDKSGLPSDRFSAERTGGSVSTLTIQRTQQEDSAVYLCASSPRRRLLSEAYEQYFGPGTRLTVT.

In nucleotides, the CDR3 is TGTGCCAGCAGCCCTAATACAGGGGGCAATCAGCCCCAGCATTTT. Protein: CASSPNTGGNQPQHF. The chain combines TRBV7-2 with TRBJ1-5, with 7 positions matching TRBD1. The CDR3 covers 15 residues. Germline CDR1 is SGHTA and CDR2 is FQGNSA. V lost 5 bases to trimming and J lost 2 bases; unmatched junction nucleotides: 6.

V and J are TRBV18 and TRBJ2-3, with D uncertain. From germline, CDR1 is KGHSH and CDR2 LQKENI. This CDR3 has 16 residues. The V end lost 3 bases, the J end lost 0 bases, and 13 bases lay between the germline ends. The CDR3 coding sequence is TGTGCCAGCTCACCGTCGACACTCTCTAGCACAGATACGCAGTATTTT. As protein: CASSPSTLSSTDTQYF.

The CDR3 loop reads CASSQSDDLDRKNTEAFF. The CDR3 DNA reads TGCGCCAGCAGTCAGTCCGACGACCTGGACAGAAAGAACACTGAAGCTTTCTTT. The chain recombines TRBV23-1 with TRBJ1-1; weak D call: TRBD1 (6 bases). TRBV23-1 is marked as an open reading frame, function uncertain. V was shortened by 3 bases and J by 1 base, with 21 bases between the two germline ends. The CDR3 length is 18 residues.

The rearrangement links TRBV27 to TRBJ1-5; D gene ambiguous. The V gene's germline CDR1 is MNHEY and CDR2 SMNVEV (reference sequence). The CDR3 consists of 13 residues. Deletions cut 0 bases from V and 6 bases from J, with 6 bases between. The CDR3 here is CASSLSRSQPQHF. CDR3 DNA sequence: TGTGCCAGCAGTTTATCCCGCAGTCAGCCCCAGCATTTT.

The chain recombines TRBV5-6 with TRBJ1-1; no firm D call. Germline V gene lookup returns CDR1 SGHDT and CDR2 YYEEEE. Trimming took 2 bases from V and 2 from J, leaving 10 bases between them. The CDR3 covers 14 residues. CDR3 DNA: TGTGCCAGCAGCTTTTGGACTATCAACACTGAAGCTTTCTTT. Translating gives CASSFWTINTEAFF.

CDR3 amino acids: CASSFSAVRILHEQYF. As DNA, the CDR3 is TGTGCCAGCAGTTTCTCGGCGGTTCGGATCTTACACGAGCAGTACTTC. The chain links TRBV6-5 to TRBJ2-7, with D uncertain. Germline loops: CDR1 MNHEY, CDR2 SVGAGI. The CDR3 runs 16 residues. Deletions cut 4 bases from V and 5 bases from J, with 21 bases between.

This sequence joins TRBV7-9 and TRBJ2-3, with 8 positions matching TRBD1. The CDR3 spans 16 residues. Germline lookup yields CDR1 SEHNR and CDR2 FQNEAQ (reference sequence). V trimming: 5 bases; J trimming: 0 bases; junction bases outside the gene matches: 7. The CDR3 coding sequence is TGTGCCAGCAGCCCAAGCAGGACAGGGAGCACAGATACGCAGTATTTT. Protein: CASSPSRTGSTDTQYF.

V and J are TRBV11-2 and TRBJ1-2; no firm D call. V lost 5 bases and J 0 bases, leaving 7 bases between the germline ends. Germline V gene sequence: CDR1 SGHAT, CDR2 FQNNGV. The CDR3 has 13 residues. The CDR3 nucleotides read TGTGCCAGCAGCGACGGGACTAACTATGGCTACACCTTC. Translation: CASSDGTNYGYTF.

CDR3 DNA sequence: TGTGCCAGCAGCTGGGACAGGAACTATGGCTACACCTTC. This encodes CASSWDRNYGYTF. This chain uses TRBV5-6 with TRBJ1-2; 8 bases are a match to TRBD1. The CDR3 extends over 13 amino acids. Losses at the gene ends were 3 bases for V and 2 bases for J; bases not matched to a gene: 0. Looked up from germline, CDR1 is SGHDT and CDR2 is YYEEEE.

A note on this clone: The same CDR3 also results from other DNA sequences found in this sample. The gene calls are TRBV15 and TRBJ1-6; D ambiguous. CDR3 length: 16 residues. The V gene lost 0 bases and the J gene lost 11 bases, with 17 bases spanning the gap. CDR1 is LNHNV and CDR2 is YYDKDF in the germline V gene (reference sequence). This chain's CDR3 is CATSRDLTSPPTPLHF. CDR3 DNA sequence: TGTGCCACCAGCAGAGATTTGACATCCCCCCCCACACCCCTCCACTTT.

This clone occurred once. This chain uses TRBV27 with TRBJ1-2; D is possibly TRBD1 (6 bases). The CDR3 has 17 residues. Germline CDR1 reads MNHEY; CDR2 reads SMNVEV (reference sequence). The V end was cut by 4 bases, the J end by 7 bases, with 25 bases between. CDR3 sequence: CASSSHRVVVSGLGYTF. The DNA for the CDR3 is TGTGCCAGCAGTTCTCACAGGGTTGTGGTATCAGGGCTTGGCTACACCTTC.

This clone was picked up one time. This chain uses TRBV27 with TRBJ1-1; maybe TRBD1 (5 bases). V was clipped by 1 base and J by 5 bases, with 17 bases between them. Germline V CDR1 and CDR2: MNHEY, SMNVEV (reference sequence). There are 16 residues in the CDR3. The CDR3 DNA reads TGTGCCAGCAGTTTATTTGGGTACGGGGGAGGGACTGAAGCTTTCTTT. Translating it yields CASSLFGYGGGTEAFF.